This is a list of T cell receptor beta chains from one sample in a study of T cell repertoires in cytomegalovirus infection. TCRdb fed the reads into MiXCR, producing one record per CDR3 protein. The sample includes 60,000 to 75,000 distinct CDR3 sequences, about 29% of them seen just once. The antigens these receptors bind are not known. Specimen: CD8+ T cells from cultured PBMCs, collected from culture after CMV antigen stimulation. These TCRs come from a human donor in good health (CMV status not recorded). Some clones in this sample may be carry-over from other donors' samples. Both conserved end residues are part of each CDR3. The D gene is left open where the match is weak. The size field is filled for only some rows; it gives once, few, many or a size class.

cdr3_aa cdr3_nt d_call v_call clone_size j_call
CASRPWASFYGYTF TGTGCCAGCAGACCTTGGGCCAGCTTCTATGGCTACACCTTC NA TRBV12-3/TRBV12-4 NA TRBJ1-2
CASSFRGAVDTQYF TGTGCCAGCAGCTTTCGGGGGGCGGTAGATACGCAGTATTTT NA TRBV7-6 NA TRBJ2-3
CASSWFGGNQPQHF TGTGCCAGTAGTTGGTTTGGTGGCAATCAGCCCCAGCATTTT NA TRBV19 few TRBJ1-5
CASGLVSPGYDEQFF TGTGCTAGTGGTTTGGTCTCTCCGGGATACGATGAGCAGTTCTTC NA TRBV12-5 NA TRBJ2-1
CASSSTSGRSYNEQFF TGTGCCAGCAGCTCGACTAGCGGGAGGTCCTACAATGAGCAGTTCTTC TRBD2 TRBV7-6 once TRBJ2-1
CASSSAWDEQFF TGTGCCAGCAGCTCCGCTTGGGATGAGCAGTTCTTC NA TRBV7-8 NA TRBJ2-1
CASSFLLAGGNDTQYF TGTGCCAGCAGTTTTTTACTAGCGGGGGGTAATGATACGCAGTATTTT TRBD2 TRBV12-3/TRBV12-4 NA TRBJ2-3
CASSLGTEQFF TGTGCCAGCAGCTTAGGGACCGAGCAGTTCTTC NA TRBV11-3 few TRBJ2-1
CASSRGQRDYGYTF TGTGCCAGCAGTCGAGGCCAAAGGGACTATGGCTACACCTTC NA TRBV28 NA TRBJ1-2
CASSLSGTRNQETQYF TGTGCCAGCAGTTTATCGGGGACTAGAAATCAAGAGACCCAGTACTTC TRBD2 TRBV27 few TRBJ2-5
CASSLPRGVAGELFF TGTGCCAGCAGTTTACCCAGGGGGGTGGCCGGGGAGCTGTTTTTT NA TRBV12-3/TRBV12-4 few TRBJ2-2
CASSQLGAPSSYNEQFF TGTGCCAGCAGTCAATTAGGGGCGCCAAGCTCCTACAATGAGCAGTTCTTC NA TRBV5-6 few TRBJ2-1
CASGLVQDSPLHF TGTGCTAGTGGTTTGGTACAAGATTCACCCCTCCACTTT NA TRBV12-5 NA TRBJ1-6
CASHFRDTQYF TGTGCCAGCCATTTCAGAGATACGCAGTATTTT NA TRBV25-1 NA TRBJ2-3
CASFLAGDTDTQYF TGTGCCAGCTTTCTAGCGGGGGACACAGATACGCAGTATTTT TRBD2 TRBV7-9 NA TRBJ2-3
CASSAYRGWGQETQYF TGTGCCAGTAGTGCCTACAGGGGCTGGGGTCAAGAGACCCAGTACTTC TRBD1 TRBV19 many TRBJ2-5
CASSLGGQGYTF TGTGCCAGCAGCTTAGGCGGGCAGGGCTACACCTTC NA TRBV7-9 NA TRBJ1-2
CASSTTSGGTDTQYF TGTGCCAGCAGTACAACTAGCGGGGGCACAGATACGCAGTATTTT TRBD2 TRBV27 NA TRBJ2-3
CASRSTLGLRGNEQFF TGTGCCAGCAGATCCACCTTGGGCCTCCGGGGCAATGAGCAGTTCTTC NA TRBV7-2 many TRBJ2-1
CATSRARNEQFF TGTGCCACCAGCAGAGCGCGTAATGAGCAGTTCTTC NA TRBV15 few TRBJ2-1
CAWSVRVTEAFF TGTGCCTGGAGTGTACGTGTGACTGAAGCTTTCTTT NA TRBV30 NA TRBJ1-1
CASSWGLAGGYEQFF TGCGCCAGCAGCTGGGGGCTAGCGGGAGGGTATGAGCAGTTCTTC TRBD2 TRBV4-3 NA TRBJ2-1
CASNTGGEYQETQYF TGTGCCAGCAACACCGGGGGGGAGTACCAAGAGACCCAGTACTTC TRBD2 TRBV7-9 few TRBJ2-5
CATSDLGGGTSTDTQYF TGTGCCACCAGTGATTTAGGCGGGGGGACTAGCACAGATACGCAGTATTTT TRBD2 TRBV24-1 once TRBJ2-3
CASSFEIDEQFF TGTGCCAGCAGTTTCGAGATCGATGAGCAGTTCTTC NA TRBV12-3/TRBV12-4 many TRBJ2-1
CASSQDFEKLFF TGCGCCAGCAGCCAAGATTTCGAAAAACTGTTTTTT NA TRBV4-1 NA TRBJ1-4
CASSLGLPDTQYF TGTGCCAGTAGTTTGGGACTTCCAGATACGCAGTATTTT NA TRBV19 NA TRBJ2-3
CASTTGTTGQPQHF TGTGCCAGTACCACAGGGACCACCGGACAGCCCCAGCATTTT NA TRBV19 NA TRBJ1-5
CASSLEASGLPFF TGTGCCAGCAGCTTAGAGGCTAGCGGGCTGCCGTTCTTC TRBD2 TRBV11-2 NA TRBJ2-1
CASSPEGPSQPQHF TGTGCCAGCAGCCCCGAGGGGCCCAGCCAGCCCCAGCATTTT NA TRBV7-4 few TRBJ1-5
CAWSVAGGTDTQYF TGTGCCTGGAGTGTAGCGGGCGGCACAGATACGCAGTATTTT NA TRBV30 many TRBJ2-3
CASSLGQGWDTEAFF TGCGCCAGCAGCCTGGGACAGGGTTGGGACACTGAAGCTTTCTTT TRBD1 TRBV4-1 NA TRBJ1-1
CSARGSGQGAWGYTF TGCAGTGCTAGAGGTTCCGGACAGGGGGCATGGGGCTACACCTTC TRBD1 TRBV20-1 NA TRBJ1-2